This T cell receptor (beta chain) was captured by sequencing in a study of glioma-infiltrating T cells. Findings of the study overall: CDR3 overlap between tissue and blood was very small.

This CDR3 spans 15 amino acids. The germline gives CDR1 LGHDT, CDR2 YNNKEL (reference sequence). Trimming took 2 bases from V and 4 from J, leaving 12 bases between them. Using RNA template, CDR3s of TCR alpha and beta were amplified with iRepertoire arm-PCR. Using its own MiXCR run on the multiplex PCR reads, TCRdb lists one record per CDR3 protein. The table shows fewer than 55,000 distinct CDR3 sequences, with about a fifth occurring only once. Ten or more counts support this clonotype. The antigen remains unidentified. The chain couples TRBV3-1 to TRBJ1-5; D unclear. Sequenced sample: glioma tissue, nonneoplastic brain tissue, or PBMCs (not recorded which). The TCR was taken from a human donor with low-grade glioma or glioblastoma, undergoing nonglioma brain surgery, or in good health (not recorded which). DNA of the CDR3: TGTGCCAGCAGCCAAAGCGTCGGAGGAAATCAGCCCCAGCATTTT. Translated, it gives CASSQSVGGNQPQHF.